This T cell receptor (beta chain) is from a study of CD8 T cells in Susac syndrome. Germline CDR1 and CDR2: SGHRS and YFSETQ. V was trimmed by 0 bases and J by 6 bases, leaving 9 bases between them. This CDR3 spans 13 amino acids. Study-wide findings and caveats: In its TCR sequencing and HLA analysis, the study acknowledged that the number of individuals was relatively small.

The CD8+ and CD4+ T cells were isolated magnetically using a negative isolation approach, whereas the TEMRA cells were enriched by FACS. With random hexamers, reverse transcription was performed on about 0.5 to 1 ug of RNA. Across 54 Vbeta and 13 Jbeta, TCR beta CDR3 was amplified with immunoSEQ multiplex PCR. TCRdb recomputed calls from the immunoSEQ multiplex PCR reads with MiXCR, one row per CDR3 protein. The top ten clones hold roughly 0.087% of a sample with about 130,000 distinct CDR3 sequences, around 94% of them seen once. A word on this clonotype: Its antigen is currently unknown.

The receptor was isolated from a human donor in good health. The sample comprised CD4+ T cells from PBMCs. The chain couples TRBV5-1 to TRBJ1-1; possibly TRBD1 for D (6 bases). For the CDR3, the DNA is TGCGCCAGCAGCTTGGGACAGGCCGCTGAAGCTTTCTTT. Protein: CASSLGQAAEAFF.